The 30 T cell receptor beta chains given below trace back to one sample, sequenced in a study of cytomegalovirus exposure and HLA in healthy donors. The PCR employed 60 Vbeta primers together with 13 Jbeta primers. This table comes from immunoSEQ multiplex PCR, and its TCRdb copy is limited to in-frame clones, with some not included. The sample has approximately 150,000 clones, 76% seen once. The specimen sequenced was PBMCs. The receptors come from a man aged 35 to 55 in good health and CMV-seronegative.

CDR3 nucleotide sequence: TGTGCCAGCAGTGAAGAGAGCGGGTCCTCCTACGAGCAGTACTTC. Amino acids: CASSEESGSSYEQYF. The V gene is TRBV6-1, the J gene TRBJ2-7; TRBD2 is a possible D gene (6 bases). The germline V gene has CDR1 MNHNS and CDR2 SASEGT. V dropped 1 base and J dropped 0 bases, with 10 bases sitting between them. This CDR3 is 15 amino acids long.

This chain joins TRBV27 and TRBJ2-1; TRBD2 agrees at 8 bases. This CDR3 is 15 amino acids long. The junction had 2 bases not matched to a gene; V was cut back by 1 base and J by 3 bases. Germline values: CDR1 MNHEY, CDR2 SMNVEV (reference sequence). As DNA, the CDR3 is TGTGCCAGCAGTTTATTCGCGGGAGGCTACAATGAGCAGTTCTTC. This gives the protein CASSLFAGGYNEQFF.

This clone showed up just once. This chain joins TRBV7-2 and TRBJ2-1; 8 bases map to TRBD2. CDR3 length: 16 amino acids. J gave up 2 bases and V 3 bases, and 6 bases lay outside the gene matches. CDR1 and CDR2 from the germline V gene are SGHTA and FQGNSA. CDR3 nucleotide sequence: TGTGCCAGCAGCTTGGTAGCGGGGCGAACCTACAATGAGCAGTTCTTC. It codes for CASSLVAGRTYNEQFF.

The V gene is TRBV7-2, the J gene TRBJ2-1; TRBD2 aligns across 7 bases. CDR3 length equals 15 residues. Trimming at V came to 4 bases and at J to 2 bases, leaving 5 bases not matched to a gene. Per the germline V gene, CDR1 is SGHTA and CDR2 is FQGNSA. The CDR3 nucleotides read TGTGCCAGCAGCTCGAGCGGGATTACCTACAATGAGCAGTTCTTC. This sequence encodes CASSSSGITYNEQFF.

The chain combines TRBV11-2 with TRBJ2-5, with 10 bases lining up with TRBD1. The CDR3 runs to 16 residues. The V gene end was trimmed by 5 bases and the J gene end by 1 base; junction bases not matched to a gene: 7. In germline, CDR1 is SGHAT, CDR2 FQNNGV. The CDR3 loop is CASSQMDRGIQETQYF. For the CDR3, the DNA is TGTGCCAGCAGCCAAATGGACAGGGGGATCCAAGAGACCCAGTACTTC.

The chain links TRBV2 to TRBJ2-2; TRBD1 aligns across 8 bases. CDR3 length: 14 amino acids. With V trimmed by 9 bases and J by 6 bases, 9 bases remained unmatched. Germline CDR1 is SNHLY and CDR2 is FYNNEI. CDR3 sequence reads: CASLQDRAPGELFF. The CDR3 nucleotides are TGTGCCAGTCTACAGGACAGGGCGCCCGGGGAGCTGTTTTTT.

CDR3 region: CASSFEQVRNEQFF. In nucleotides, the CDR3 is TGTGCCAGCAGCTTCGAACAAGTCAGGAATGAGCAGTTCTTC. The V call is TRBV7-9, the J call TRBJ2-1, with unresolved D. The CDR3 totals 14 residues. The germline V and J ends were trimmed by 3 bases and 7 bases, with 13 bases remaining between them. Per germline, CDR1 SEHNR and CDR2 FQNEAQ (reference sequence).

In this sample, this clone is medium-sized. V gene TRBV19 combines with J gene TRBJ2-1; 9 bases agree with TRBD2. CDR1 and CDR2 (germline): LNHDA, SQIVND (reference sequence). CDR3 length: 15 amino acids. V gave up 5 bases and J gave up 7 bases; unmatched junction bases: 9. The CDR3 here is CASSLPGLAHNEQFF. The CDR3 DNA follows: TGTGCCAGTAGTTTGCCGGGACTAGCCCATAATGAGCAGTTCTTC.

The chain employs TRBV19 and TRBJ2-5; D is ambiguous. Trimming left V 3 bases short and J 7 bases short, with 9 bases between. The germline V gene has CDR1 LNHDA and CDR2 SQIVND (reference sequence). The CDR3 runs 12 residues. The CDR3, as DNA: TGTGCCAGTAGTATCCAAGGCGGGACCCAGTACTTC. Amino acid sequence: CASSIQGGTQYF.

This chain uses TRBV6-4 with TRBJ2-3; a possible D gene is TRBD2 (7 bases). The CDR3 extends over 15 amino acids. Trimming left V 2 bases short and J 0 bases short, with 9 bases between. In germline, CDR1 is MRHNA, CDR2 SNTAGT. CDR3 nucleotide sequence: TGTGCCAGCAGTGACGGGGGGGCTAGCACAGATACGCAGTATTTT. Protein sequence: CASSDGGASTDTQYF.

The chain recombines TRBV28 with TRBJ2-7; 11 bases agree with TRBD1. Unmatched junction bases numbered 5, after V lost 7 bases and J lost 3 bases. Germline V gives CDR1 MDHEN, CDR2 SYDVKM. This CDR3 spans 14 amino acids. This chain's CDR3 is CASMGQGEFYEQYF. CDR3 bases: TGTGCCAGCATGGGACAGGGGGAATTCTACGAGCAGTACTTC.

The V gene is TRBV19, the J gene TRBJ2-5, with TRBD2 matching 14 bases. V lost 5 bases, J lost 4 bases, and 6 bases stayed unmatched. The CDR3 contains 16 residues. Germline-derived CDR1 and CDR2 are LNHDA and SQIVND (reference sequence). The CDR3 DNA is TGTGCCAGTAGTGTTGGGACTAGCGGGAGTGTAGAGACCCAGTACTTC. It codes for CASSVGTSGSVETQYF. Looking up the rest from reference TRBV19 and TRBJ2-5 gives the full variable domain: DGGITQSPKYLFRKEGQNVTLSCEQNLNHDAMYWYRQDPGQGLRLIYYSQIVNDFQKGDIAEGYSVSREKKESFPLTVTSAQKNPTAFYLCASSVGTSGSVETQYFGPGTRLLVL.

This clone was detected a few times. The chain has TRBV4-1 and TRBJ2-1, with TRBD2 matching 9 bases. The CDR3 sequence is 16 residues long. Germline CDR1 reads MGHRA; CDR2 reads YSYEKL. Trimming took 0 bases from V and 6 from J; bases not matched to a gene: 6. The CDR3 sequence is CASSQEVSGGINEQFF. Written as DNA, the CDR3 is TGCGCCAGCAGCCAAGAAGTCAGCGGGGGGATCAATGAGCAGTTCTTC.

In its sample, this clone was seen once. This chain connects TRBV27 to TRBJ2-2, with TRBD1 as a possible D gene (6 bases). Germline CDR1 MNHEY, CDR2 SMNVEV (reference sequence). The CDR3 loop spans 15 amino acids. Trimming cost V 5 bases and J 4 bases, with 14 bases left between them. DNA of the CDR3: TGTGCCAGCAGTCCGATAGGGGGAGCCACCGGGGAGCTGTTTTTT. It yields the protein CASSPIGGATGELFF.

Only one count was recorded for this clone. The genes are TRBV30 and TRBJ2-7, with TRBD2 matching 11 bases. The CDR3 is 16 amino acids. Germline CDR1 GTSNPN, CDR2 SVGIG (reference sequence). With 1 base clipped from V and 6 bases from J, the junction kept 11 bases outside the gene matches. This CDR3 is CAWSGAPGLAASEQYF. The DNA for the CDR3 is TGTGCCTGGAGTGGAGCACCGGGACTAGCGGCCTCCGAGCAGTACTTC.

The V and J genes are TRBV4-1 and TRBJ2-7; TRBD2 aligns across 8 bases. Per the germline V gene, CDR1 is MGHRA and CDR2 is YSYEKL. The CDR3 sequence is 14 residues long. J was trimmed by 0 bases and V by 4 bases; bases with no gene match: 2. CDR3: CASSLSGTSYEQYF. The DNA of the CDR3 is TGCGCCAGCAGCCTTAGCGGGACCTCCTACGAGCAGTACTTC.

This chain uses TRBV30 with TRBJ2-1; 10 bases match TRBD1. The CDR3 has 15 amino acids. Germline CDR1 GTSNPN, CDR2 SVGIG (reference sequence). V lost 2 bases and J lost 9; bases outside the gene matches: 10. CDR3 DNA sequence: TGTGCCTGGAGTACCGGGACAGGGGTGCGTGGTGAGCAGTTCTTC. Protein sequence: CAWSTGTGVRGEQFF.

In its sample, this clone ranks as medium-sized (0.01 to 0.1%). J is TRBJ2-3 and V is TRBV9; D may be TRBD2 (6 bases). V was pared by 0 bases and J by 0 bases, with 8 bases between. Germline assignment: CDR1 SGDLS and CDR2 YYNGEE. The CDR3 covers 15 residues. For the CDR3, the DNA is TGTGCCAGCAGCGTAGGACTAGTGAGCACAGATACGCAGTATTTT. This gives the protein CASSVGLVSTDTQYF.

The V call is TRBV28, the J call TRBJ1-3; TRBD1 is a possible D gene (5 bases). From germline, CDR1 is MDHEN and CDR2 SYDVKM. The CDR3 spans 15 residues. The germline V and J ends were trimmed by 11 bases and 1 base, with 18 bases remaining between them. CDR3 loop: CASLNGGRSGNTIYF. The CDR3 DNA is TGTGCCTCCCTTAACGGGGGAAGGTCTGGAAACACCATATATTTT.

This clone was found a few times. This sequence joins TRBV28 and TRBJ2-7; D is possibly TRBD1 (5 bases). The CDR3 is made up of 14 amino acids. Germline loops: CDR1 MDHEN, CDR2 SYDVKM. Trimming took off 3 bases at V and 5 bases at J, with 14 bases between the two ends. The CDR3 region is CASSFRGIQNEQYF. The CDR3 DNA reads TGTGCCAGCAGTTTTAGGGGAATTCAAAACGAGCAGTACTTC.

The CDR3 protein is CASSPGWTGGEETQYF. CDR3 bases: TGCGCCAGCAGCCCCGGATGGACAGGCGGGGAAGAGACCCAGTACTTC. This chain connects TRBV4-3 to TRBJ2-5, with D tentatively TRBD1 (7 bases). The CDR3 has 16 amino acids. V shed 4 bases and J shed 3 bases, with 18 bases lying between them. The V gene's germline CDR1 is LGHNA and CDR2 YSLEER.

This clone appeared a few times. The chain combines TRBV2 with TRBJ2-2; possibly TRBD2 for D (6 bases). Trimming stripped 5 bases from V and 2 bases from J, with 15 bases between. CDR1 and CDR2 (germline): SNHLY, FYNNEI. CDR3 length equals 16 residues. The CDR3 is CASSWGTSTNTGELFF. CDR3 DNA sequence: TGTGCCAGCAGTTGGGGAACTAGCACCAACACCGGGGAGCTGTTTTTT. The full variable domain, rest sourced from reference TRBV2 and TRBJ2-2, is EPEVTQTPSHQVTQMGQEVILRCVPISNHLYFYWYRQILGQKVEFLVSFYNNEISEKSEIFDDQFSVERPDGSNFTLKIRSTKLEDSAMYFCASSWGTSTNTGELFFGEGSRLTVL.

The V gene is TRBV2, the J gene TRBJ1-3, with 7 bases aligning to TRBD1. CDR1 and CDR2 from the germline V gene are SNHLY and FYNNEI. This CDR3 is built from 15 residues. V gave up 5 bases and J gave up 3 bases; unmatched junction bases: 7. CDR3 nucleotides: TGTGCCAGCAGTTCGGAGGGGGCGGGTGGAAACACCATATATTTT. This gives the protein CASSSEGAGGNTIYF. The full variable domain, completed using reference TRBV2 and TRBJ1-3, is EPEVTQTPSHQVTQMGQEVILRCVPISNHLYFYWYRQILGQKVEFLVSFYNNEISEKSEIFDDQFSVERPDGSNFTLKIRSTKLEDSAMYFCASSSEGAGGNTIYFGEGSWLTVV.

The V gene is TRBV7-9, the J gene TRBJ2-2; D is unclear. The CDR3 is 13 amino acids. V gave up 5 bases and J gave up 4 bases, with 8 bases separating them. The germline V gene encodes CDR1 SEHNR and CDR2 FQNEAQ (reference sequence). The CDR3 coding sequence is TGTGCCAGCAGCCAACAGCCCACCGGGGAGCTGTTTTTT. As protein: CASSQQPTGELFF.

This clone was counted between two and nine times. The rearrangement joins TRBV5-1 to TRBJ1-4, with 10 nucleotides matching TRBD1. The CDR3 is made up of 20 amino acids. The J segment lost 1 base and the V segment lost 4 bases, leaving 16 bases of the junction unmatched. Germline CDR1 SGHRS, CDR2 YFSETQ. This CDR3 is CASSPNPGQGRRGTNEKLFF. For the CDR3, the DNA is TGCGCCAGCAGCCCAAATCCGGGACAGGGGAGAAGAGGAACTAATGAAAAACTGTTTTTT.

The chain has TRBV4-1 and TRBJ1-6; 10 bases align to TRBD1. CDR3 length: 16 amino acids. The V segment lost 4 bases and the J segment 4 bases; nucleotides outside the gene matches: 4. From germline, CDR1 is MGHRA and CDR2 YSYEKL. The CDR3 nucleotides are TGCGCCAGCAGCCGATTGGACAGGGGGTATAATTCACCCCTCCACTTT. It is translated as CASSRLDRGYNSPLHF.

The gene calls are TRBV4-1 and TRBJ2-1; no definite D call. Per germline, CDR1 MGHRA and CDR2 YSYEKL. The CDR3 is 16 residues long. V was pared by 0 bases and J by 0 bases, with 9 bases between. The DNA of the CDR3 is TGCGCCAGCAGCCAAGAGCCCTTCAGCTCCTACAATGAGCAGTTCTTC. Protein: CASSQEPFSSYNEQFF.

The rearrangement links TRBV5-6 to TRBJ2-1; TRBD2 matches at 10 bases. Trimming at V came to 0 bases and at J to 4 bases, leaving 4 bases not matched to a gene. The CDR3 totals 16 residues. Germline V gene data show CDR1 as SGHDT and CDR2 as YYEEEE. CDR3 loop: CASSLEAGGSYNEQFF. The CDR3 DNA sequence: TGTGCCAGCAGCTTGGAAGCGGGAGGGTCTTACAATGAGCAGTTCTTC.

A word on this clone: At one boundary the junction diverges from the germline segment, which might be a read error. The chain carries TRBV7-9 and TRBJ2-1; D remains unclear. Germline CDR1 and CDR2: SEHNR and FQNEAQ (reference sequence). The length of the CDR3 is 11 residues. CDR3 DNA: TGTTCCAGCAGATCAAACAATGAGCAGTTCTTC. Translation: CSSRSNNEQFF. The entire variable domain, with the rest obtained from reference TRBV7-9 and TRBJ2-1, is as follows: DTGVSQNPRHKITKRGQNVTFRCDPISEHNRLYWYRQTLGQGPEFLTYFQNEAQLEKSRLLSDRFSAERPKGSFSTLEIQRTEQGDSAMYLCSSRSNNEQFFGPGTRLTVL.

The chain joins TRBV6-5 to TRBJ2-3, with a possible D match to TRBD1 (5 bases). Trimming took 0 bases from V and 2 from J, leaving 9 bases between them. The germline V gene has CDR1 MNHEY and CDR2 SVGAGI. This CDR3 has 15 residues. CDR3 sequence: CASSYSDILTDTQYF. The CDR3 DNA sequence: TGTGCCAGCAGTTACTCGGACATCCTCACAGATACGCAGTATTTT.